This T cell receptor (beta chain) was identified during a study of STAT3 mutations in large granular lymphocyte leukemia. The wider study: Roughly half of the longitudinally sequenced T-LGLL patients carried detectable canonical activating STAT3 mutations.

V lost 4 bases to trimming and J lost 7 bases; unmatched junction nucleotides: 6. Looked up from germline, CDR1 is SEHNR and CDR2 is FQNEAQ (reference sequence). The CDR3 covers 15 residues. Sequencing was performed with immunoSEQ multiplex PCR; in TCRdb, only in-frame clones are kept and a portion is missing. The profile shows about 1,900 clones, around 60% of them singletons. Study results and limitations: No sample exists from the first appearance of each clone. In some patients, a small highly pathogenic clone possibly went undetected. In T-cell large granular lymphocyte leukemia, about half of patients showed multiple immunodominant subclonotypes. After therapy, about 30% of the 18 patients switched clonotypes, all new clones STAT3 wild type.

With respect to this clone: Its antigen is unknown.

The receptor's source is a man aged 60 to 69 with T-cell large granular lymphocyte leukemia. Some clones in this sample may be carry-over from other donors' samples. Sequenced input: peripheral blood mononuclear cells. V gene TRBV7-9 combines with J gene TRBJ2-1, with 11 bases that match TRBD2. Here the CDR3 DNA reads TGTGCCAGCAGCTCGATGACTAGCGGGACGAATGAGCAGTTCTTC. It encodes CASSSMTSGTNEQFF.